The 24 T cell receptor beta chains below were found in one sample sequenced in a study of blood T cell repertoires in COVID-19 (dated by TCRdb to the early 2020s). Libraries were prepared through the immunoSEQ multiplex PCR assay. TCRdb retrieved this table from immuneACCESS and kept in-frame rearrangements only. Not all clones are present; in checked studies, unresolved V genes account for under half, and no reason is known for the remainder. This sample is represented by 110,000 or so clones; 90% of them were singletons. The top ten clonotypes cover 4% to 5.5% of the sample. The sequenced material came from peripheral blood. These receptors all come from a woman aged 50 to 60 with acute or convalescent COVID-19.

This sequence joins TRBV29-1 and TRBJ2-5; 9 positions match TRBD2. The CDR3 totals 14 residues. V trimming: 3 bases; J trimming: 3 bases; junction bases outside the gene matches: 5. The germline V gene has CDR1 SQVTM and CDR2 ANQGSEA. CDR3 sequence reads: CSVELAGVEETQYF. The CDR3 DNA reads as TGCAGCGTTGAGTTAGCGGGGGTAGAAGAGACCCAGTACTTC.

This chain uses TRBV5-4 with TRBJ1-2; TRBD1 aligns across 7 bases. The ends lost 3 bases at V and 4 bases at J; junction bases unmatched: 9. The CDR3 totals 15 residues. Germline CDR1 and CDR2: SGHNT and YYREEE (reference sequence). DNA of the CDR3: TGTGCCAGCAGCTCGGGCATCGACAGGGCCTATGGCTACACCTTC. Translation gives CASSSGIDRAYGYTF.

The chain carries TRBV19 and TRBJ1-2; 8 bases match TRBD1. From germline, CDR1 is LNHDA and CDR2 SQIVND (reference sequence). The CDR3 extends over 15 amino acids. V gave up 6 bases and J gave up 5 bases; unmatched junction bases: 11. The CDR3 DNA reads TGTGCCAGTAGAAGTTCGTTAGGACAGGGTTATGGCTACACCTTC. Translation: CASRSSLGQGYGYTF.

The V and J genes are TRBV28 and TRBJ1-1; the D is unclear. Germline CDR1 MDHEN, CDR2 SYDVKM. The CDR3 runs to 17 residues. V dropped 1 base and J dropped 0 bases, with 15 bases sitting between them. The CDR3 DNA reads TGTGCCAGCAGTTTATCCGCAGGCAGAGTCTTGAACACTGAAGCTTTCTTT. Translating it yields CASSLSAGRVLNTEAFF.

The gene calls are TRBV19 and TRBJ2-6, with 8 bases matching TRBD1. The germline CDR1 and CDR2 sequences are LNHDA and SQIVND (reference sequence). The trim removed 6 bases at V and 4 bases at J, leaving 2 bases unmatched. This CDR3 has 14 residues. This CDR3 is CASRTGAGANVLTF. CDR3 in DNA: TGTGCCAGTAGGACAGGGGCAGGGGCCAACGTCCTGACTTTC.

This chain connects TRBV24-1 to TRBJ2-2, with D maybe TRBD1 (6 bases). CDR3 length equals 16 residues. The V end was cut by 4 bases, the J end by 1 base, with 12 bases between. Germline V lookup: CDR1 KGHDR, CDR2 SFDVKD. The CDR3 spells CATSDPTGRNTGELFF. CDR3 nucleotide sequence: TGTGCCACCAGTGACCCGACAGGACGGAACACCGGGGAGCTGTTTTTT.

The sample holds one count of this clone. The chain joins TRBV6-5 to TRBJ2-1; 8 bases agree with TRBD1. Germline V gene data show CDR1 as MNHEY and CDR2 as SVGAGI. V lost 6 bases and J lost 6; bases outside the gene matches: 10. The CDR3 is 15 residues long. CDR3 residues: CASRAGTGTLNEQFF. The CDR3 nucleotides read TGTGCCAGCAGGGCCGGGACAGGTACCCTCAATGAGCAGTTCTTC.

The CDR3 protein is CASSQDRGETDTQYF. Written as DNA, the CDR3 is TGCGCCAGCAGCCAAGACAGGGGAGAAACAGATACGCAGTATTTT. This chain uses TRBV4-1 with TRBJ2-3; the D gene is possibly TRBD1 (6 bases). Trimming left V 0 bases short and J 3 bases short, with 10 bases between. This CDR3 has 15 amino acids. The germline gives CDR1 MGHRA, CDR2 YSYEKL.

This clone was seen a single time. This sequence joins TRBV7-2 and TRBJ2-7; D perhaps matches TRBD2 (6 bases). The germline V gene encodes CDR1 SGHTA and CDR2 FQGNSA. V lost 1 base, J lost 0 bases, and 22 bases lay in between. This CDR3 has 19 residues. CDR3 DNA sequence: TGTGCCAGCAGCTTAGATAGCGGAGCGGGTTACGGACGCTCCTACGAGCAGTACTTC. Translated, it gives CASSLDSGAGYGRSYEQYF.

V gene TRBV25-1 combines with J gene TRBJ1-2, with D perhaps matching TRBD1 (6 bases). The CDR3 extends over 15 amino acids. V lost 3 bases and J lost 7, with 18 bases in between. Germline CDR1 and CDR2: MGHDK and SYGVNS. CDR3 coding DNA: TGTGCCAGCAGTGACCCACCCGGGGGGGGCGCTGGCTACACCTTC. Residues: CASSDPPGGGAGYTF.

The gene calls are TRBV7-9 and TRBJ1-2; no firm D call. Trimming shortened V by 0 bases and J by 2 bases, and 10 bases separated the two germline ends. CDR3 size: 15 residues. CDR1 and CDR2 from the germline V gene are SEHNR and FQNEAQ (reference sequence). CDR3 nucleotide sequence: TGTGCCAGCAGCTTAGCGCTGGAGGGAAACTATGGCTACACCTTC. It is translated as CASSLALEGNYGYTF. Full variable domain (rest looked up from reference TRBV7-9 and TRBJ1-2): DTGVSQNPRHKITKRGQNVTFRCDPISEHNRLYWYRQTLGQGPEFLTYFQNEAQLEKSRLLSDRFSAERPKGSFSTLEIQRTEQGDSAMYLCASSLALEGNYGYTFGSGTRLTVV.

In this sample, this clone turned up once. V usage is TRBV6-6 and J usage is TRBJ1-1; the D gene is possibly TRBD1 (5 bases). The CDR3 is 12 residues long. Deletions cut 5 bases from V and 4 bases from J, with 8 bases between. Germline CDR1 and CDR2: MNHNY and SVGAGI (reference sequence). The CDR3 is CASSPGPTEAFF. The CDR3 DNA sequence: TGTGCCAGCAGTCCAGGGCCCACTGAAGCTTTCTTT.

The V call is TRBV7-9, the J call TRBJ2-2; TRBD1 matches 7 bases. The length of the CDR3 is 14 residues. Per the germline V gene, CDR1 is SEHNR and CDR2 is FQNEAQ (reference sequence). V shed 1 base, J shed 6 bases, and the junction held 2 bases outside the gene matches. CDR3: CASSLGGQPGELFF. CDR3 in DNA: TGTGCCAGCAGCTTAGGGGGACAGCCCGGGGAGCTGTTTTTT.

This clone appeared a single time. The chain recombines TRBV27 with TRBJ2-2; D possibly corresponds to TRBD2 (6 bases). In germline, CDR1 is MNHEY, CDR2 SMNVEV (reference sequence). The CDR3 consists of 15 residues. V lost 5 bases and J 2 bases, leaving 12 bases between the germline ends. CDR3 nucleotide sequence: TGTGCCAGCAGTCCGACTAGTCCCAACACCGGGGAGCTGTTTTTT. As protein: CASSPTSPNTGELFF.

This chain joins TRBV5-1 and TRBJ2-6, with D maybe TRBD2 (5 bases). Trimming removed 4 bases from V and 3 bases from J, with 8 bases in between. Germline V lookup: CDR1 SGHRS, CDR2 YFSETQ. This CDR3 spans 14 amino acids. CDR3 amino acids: CASSQEVGANVLTF. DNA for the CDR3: TGCGCCAGCAGCCAGGAGGTTGGGGCCAACGTCCTGACTTTC.

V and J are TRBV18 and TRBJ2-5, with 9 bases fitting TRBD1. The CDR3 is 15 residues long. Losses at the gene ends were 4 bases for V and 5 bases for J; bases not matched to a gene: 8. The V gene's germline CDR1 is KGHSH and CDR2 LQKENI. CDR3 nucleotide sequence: TGTGCCAGCTCACGCTTCACAGGGGGCAAGGAGACCCAGTACTTC. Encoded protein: CASSRFTGGKETQYF. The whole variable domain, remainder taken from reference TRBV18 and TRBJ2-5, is NAGVMQNPRHLVRRRGQEARLRCSPMKGHSHVYWYRQLPEEGLKFMVYLQKENIIDESGMPKERFSAEFPKEGPSILRIQQVVRGDSAAYFCASSRFTGGKETQYFGPGTRLLVL.

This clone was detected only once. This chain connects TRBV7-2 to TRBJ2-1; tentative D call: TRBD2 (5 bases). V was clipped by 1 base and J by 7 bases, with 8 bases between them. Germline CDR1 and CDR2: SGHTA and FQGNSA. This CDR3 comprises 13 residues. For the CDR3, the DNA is TGTGCCAGCAGCTTAGGGTCGGGAAATGAGCAGTTCTTC. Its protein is CASSLGSGNEQFF.

CDR3 amino acids: CASSLDSAGPHEQYF. The CDR3 DNA is TGTGCCAGCAGCTTAGATTCCGCAGGGCCCCACGAGCAGTACTTC. J is TRBJ2-7 and V is TRBV7-3; possible D gene TRBD1, 5 bases. This CDR3 contains 15 residues. The germline CDR1 and CDR2 sequences are SGHTA and FQGTGA. Trimming stripped 2 bases from V and 5 bases from J, with 16 bases between.

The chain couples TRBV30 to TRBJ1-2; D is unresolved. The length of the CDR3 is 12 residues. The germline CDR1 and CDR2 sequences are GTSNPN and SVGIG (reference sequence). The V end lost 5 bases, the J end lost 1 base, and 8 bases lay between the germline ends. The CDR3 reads CAWGVLNYGYTF. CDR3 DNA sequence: TGTGCCTGGGGAGTCCTTAACTATGGCTACACCTTC.

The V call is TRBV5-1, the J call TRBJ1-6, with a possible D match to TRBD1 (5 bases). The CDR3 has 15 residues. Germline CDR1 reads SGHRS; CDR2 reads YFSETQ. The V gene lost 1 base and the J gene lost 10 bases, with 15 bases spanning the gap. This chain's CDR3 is CASSLLGTRGSPLHF. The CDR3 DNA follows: TGCGCCAGCAGCTTGTTGGGGACTCGAGGCTCACCCCTCCACTTT.

The CDR3 sequence: CASSEYTVRGTGELFF. The CDR3 coding sequence is TGTGCCAGCAGTGAATATACCGTCAGGGGTACCGGGGAGCTGTTTTTT. The rearrangement uses TRBV25-1 and TRBJ2-2; D is possibly TRBD1 (6 bases). Trimming cost V 0 bases and J 5 bases, with 13 bases left between them. Germline V gene sequence: CDR1 MGHDK, CDR2 SYGVNS. The CDR3 is 16 amino acids.

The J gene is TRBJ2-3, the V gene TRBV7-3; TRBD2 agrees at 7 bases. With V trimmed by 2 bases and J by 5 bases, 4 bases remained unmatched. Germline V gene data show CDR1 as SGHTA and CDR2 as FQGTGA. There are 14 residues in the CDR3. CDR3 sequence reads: CASSLAGAVDTQYF. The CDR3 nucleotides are TGTGCCAGCAGCTTAGCGGGAGCAGTAGATACGCAGTATTTT.

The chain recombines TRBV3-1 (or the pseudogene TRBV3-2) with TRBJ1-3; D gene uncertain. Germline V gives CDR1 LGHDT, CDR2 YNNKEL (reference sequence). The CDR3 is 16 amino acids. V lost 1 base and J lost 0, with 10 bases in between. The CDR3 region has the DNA TGTGCCAGCAGCCAAGGGGGAGGGATCTCTGGAAACACCATATATTTT. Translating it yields CASSQGGGISGNTIYF.

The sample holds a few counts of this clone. The CDR3 bases are TGTGCCAGCAGTGTAGGGGCCTTACTGGAAGCTTTCTTT. Its translation: CASSVGALLEAFF. The chain has TRBV7-8 and TRBJ1-1, with D perhaps TRBD1 (5 bases). CDR3 length: 13 amino acids. Per germline, CDR1 SGHVS and CDR2 FQNEAQ. The ends were cut back, 6 bases at V and 8 bases at J, with 16 bases in the middle.